These 14 T cell receptor beta chains came from one sample sequenced in a study of tumor-infiltrating lymphocytes in localized non-small cell lung cancer. Sequenced by immunoSEQ multiplex PCR; TCRdb stores in-frame clones only, minus some. This table has some 11,000 clones, around 71% appearing once. The specimen sequenced was uninvolved lung tissue not adjacent to the tumor. The receptors come from a human donor with non-small cell lung cancer.

The rearrangement uses TRBV7-2 and TRBJ2-5, with 7 bases matching TRBD1. There are 13 residues in the CDR3. Germline CDR1 is SGHTA and CDR2 is FQGNSA. After removal of 5 bases from V and 6 bases from J, the junction contained 6 bases not matched to a gene. The CDR3 region is CASSQGQAQTQYF. CDR3 coding DNA: TGTGCCAGCAGCCAAGGACAGGCCCAGACCCAGTACTTC. Filled out from reference TRBV7-2 and TRBJ2-5, the complete variable domain reads GAGVSQSPSNKVTEKGKDVELRCDPISGHTALYWYRQSLGQGLEFLIYFQGNSAPDKSGLPSDRFSAERTGGSVSTLTIQRTQQEDSAVYLCASSQGQAQTQYFGPGTRLLVL.

CDR3 bases: TGTGCCAGCAGCCATCTAGAGAGGCCTGGGCAGGAGCAGTACTTC. Translating gives CASSHLERPGQEQYF. The V gene is TRBV7-2, the J gene TRBJ2-7; D is unresolved. Germline CDR1 is SGHTA and CDR2 is FQGNSA. Between the trimmed V and J ends, which lost 5 bases and 7 bases, there was a span of 21 bases. This CDR3 is built from 15 residues.

This clone has a single count. The gene calls are TRBV13 and TRBJ2-7, with D unresolved. The CDR3 contains 14 residues. CDR1 and CDR2 from the germline V gene are PRHDT and FYEKMQ (reference sequence). V lost 5 bases and J 1 base, leaving 12 bases between the germline ends. CDR3 sequence: CASSNSRSSYEQYF. CDR3 nucleotides: TGTGCCAGCAGCAACTCCCGAAGTTCCTACGAGCAGTACTTC.

The chain is built from TRBV19 and TRBJ1-5; 9 nucleotides align to TRBD1. From germline, CDR1 is LNHDA and CDR2 SQIVND (reference sequence). V dropped 6 bases and J dropped 6; count of bases not matched to a gene: 6. This CDR3 spans 14 amino acids. The CDR3 DNA sequence: TGTGCCAGTAGCACGGACAGGGGAGTTCAGCCCCAGCATTTT. It codes for CASSTDRGVQPQHF.

This clone was seen a single time. The chain is built from TRBV6-4 and TRBJ1-1; possible D gene TRBD1, 6 bases. CDR1 is MRHNA, CDR2 SNTAGT, per germline. This CDR3 region has 15 residues. V was cut by 5 bases and J by 3 bases, with 16 bases left in between. The CDR3 region is CASSLDSGPDTEAFF. The CDR3, as DNA: TGTGCCAGCAGTTTGGACAGCGGGCCTGACACTGAAGCTTTCTTT.

In its sample, this clone was seen once. The chain has TRBV7-8 and TRBJ2-2; a weak D match, TRBD2 (7 bases). The CDR3 totals 15 residues. V was trimmed by 5 bases and J by 2 bases, leaving 12 bases between them. CDR1 and CDR2 from the germline V gene are SGHVS and FQNEAQ. CDR3 nucleotide sequence: TGTGCCAGCAGCCTGGGGGGGGCTAACACCGGGGAGCTGTTTTTT. Encoded protein: CASSLGGANTGELFF. The full variable domain, with the rest looked up from reference TRBV7-8 and TRBJ2-2, is GAGVSQSPRYKVAKRGQDVALRCDPISGHVSLFWYQQALGQGPEFLTYFQNEAQLDKSGLPSDRFFAERPEGSVSTLKIQRTQQEDSAVYLCASSLGGANTGELFFGEGSRLTVL.

To note about this clone: The junction differs from germline at one of its ends, possibly a read error. The chain carries TRBV6-5 and TRBJ1-1; TRBD1 aligns across 11 bases. Germline CDR1 reads MNHEY; CDR2 reads SVGAGI. The CDR3 spans 14 residues. The CDR3 DNA is TGTGCCGGCAGTGCCGGTCCCGGGACAGGGGGAGCTTTCTTT. Translated: CAGSAGPGTGGAFF.

V usage is TRBV6-5 and J usage is TRBJ2-5; D possibly corresponds to TRBD1 (6 bases). This CDR3 is 14 amino acids long. CDR1 and CDR2 (germline): MNHEY, SVGAGI. V was trimmed by 5 bases and J by 5 bases, leaving 15 bases between them. The CDR3 region is CASSHLDRMETQYF. CDR3 in DNA: TGTGCCAGCAGTCACCTCGACAGGATGGAGACCCAGTACTTC.

The chain employs TRBV21-1 and TRBJ2-1; the table names TRBD2, a call not compared with the DNA. TRBV21-1 has pseudogene status. The CDR3 is made up of 14 amino acids. The DNA of the CDR3 is TGTGCCAGCAGTGAGCTGGCGGGAGGCAATGAGCAGTTCTTC. Its translation: CASSELAGGNEQFF.

The gene calls are TRBV2 and TRBJ1-5, with D unresolved. V lost 4 bases and J lost 0, with 13 bases in between. Per the germline V gene, CDR1 is SNHLY and CDR2 is FYNNEI. There are 16 residues in the CDR3. CDR3 sequence reads: CASSGRGFYSNQPQHF. CDR3 coding DNA: TGTGCCAGCAGTGGTCGGGGATTTTATAGCAATCAGCCCCAGCATTTT. Supplemented by reference TRBV2 and TRBJ1-5, the full variable domain reads EPEVTQTPSHQVTQMGQEVILRCVPISNHLYFYWYRQILGQKVEFLVSFYNNEISEKSEIFDDQFSVERPDGSNFTLKIRSTKLEDSAMYFCASSGRGFYSNQPQHFGDGTRLSIL.

V usage is TRBV7-2 and J usage is TRBJ2-1; D is undetermined. Trimming stripped 6 bases from V and 0 bases from J, with 12 bases between. This CDR3 is built from 15 residues. Germline loops: CDR1 SGHTA, CDR2 FQGNSA. The CDR3 here is CASRPTASSYNEQFF. For the CDR3, the DNA is TGTGCCAGCAGACCTACTGCAAGCTCCTACAATGAGCAGTTCTTC.

V is TRBV28 and J is TRBJ1-3; D perhaps matches TRBD1 (5 bases). The CDR3 sequence is 17 residues long. V was shortened by 2 bases and J by 0 bases, with 14 bases between the two germline ends. Germline V CDR1 and CDR2: MDHEN, SYDVKM. The CDR3 loop reads CASSLSWGWPSGNTIYF. The CDR3 DNA follows: TGTGCCAGCAGTTTAAGCTGGGGGTGGCCCTCTGGAAACACCATATATTTT.

This clone has only one observation. The chain uses TRBV2 and TRBJ2-7; tentatively, D is TRBD2 (5 bases). Trimming removed 6 bases from V and 2 bases from J, with 17 bases in between. The length of the CDR3 is 15 residues. Looked up from germline, CDR1 is SNHLY and CDR2 is FYNNEI. CDR3 in DNA: TGTGCCAGCAGGGGGTTGCGGGCTCAACCCTACGAGCAGTACTTC. Encoded protein: CASRGLRAQPYEQYF.

The CDR3 DNA sequence: TGTGCCAGCAGCAGCGGGACAGGGGGATCTTTGGGTCCCCTCCACTTT. Protein sequence: CASSSGTGGSLGPLHF. The chain couples TRBV5-8 to TRBJ1-6; 11 nucleotides align to TRBD1. The CDR3 covers 16 residues. Germline V gene lookup returns CDR1 SGHTS and CDR2 YDEGEE. V gave up 4 bases and J gave up 13 bases; unmatched junction bases: 13.